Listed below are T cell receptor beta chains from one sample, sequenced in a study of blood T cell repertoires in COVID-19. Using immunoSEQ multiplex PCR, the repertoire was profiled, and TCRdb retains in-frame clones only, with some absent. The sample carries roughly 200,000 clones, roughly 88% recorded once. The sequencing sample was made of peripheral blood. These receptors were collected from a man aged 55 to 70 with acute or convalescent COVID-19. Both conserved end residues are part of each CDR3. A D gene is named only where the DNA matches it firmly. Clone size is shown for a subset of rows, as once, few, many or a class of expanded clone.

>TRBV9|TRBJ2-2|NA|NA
CASSGWDNANTGELFF
TGTGCCAGCAGCGGATGGGACAACGCGAACACCGGGGAGCTGTTTTTT
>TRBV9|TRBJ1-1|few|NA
CASSSTSGINTEAFF
TGTGCCAGCAGCTCGACGTCAGGGATTAACACTGAAGCTTTCTTT
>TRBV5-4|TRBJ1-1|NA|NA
CASSPGGDAYTEAFF
TGTGCCAGCAGCCCGGGGGGGGATGCCTACACTGAAGCTTTCTTT
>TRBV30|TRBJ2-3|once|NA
CAWSRQADTQYF
TGTGCCTGGAGCCGACAGGCAGATACGCAGTATTTT
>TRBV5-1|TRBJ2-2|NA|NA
CASSFERTANTGELFF
TGCGCCAGCAGCTTTGAAAGGACAGCCAACACCGGGGAGCTGTTTTTT
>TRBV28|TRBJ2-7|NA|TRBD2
CASSPYSGRIEQYF
TGTGCCAGCAGCCCGTATAGCGGGAGAATCGAGCAGTACTTC
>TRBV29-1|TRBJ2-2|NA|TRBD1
CSVRDRPTGELFF
TGCAGCGTTAGGGACAGGCCGACCGGGGAGCTGTTTTTT
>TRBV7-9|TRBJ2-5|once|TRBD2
CASSLVAGSQETQYF
TGTGCCAGCAGCTTAGTAGCGGGTTCCCAAGAGACCCAGTACTTC
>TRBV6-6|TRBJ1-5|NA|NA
CASGYQPQHF
TGTGCCAGCGGCTATCAGCCCCAGCATTTT
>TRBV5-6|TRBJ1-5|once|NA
CASSLRTGVSNQPQHF
TGTGCCAGCAGCTTGAGGACGGGAGTTAGCAATCAGCCCCAGCATTTT
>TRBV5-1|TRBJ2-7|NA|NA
CASGSGGGVREQYF
TGCGCCAGTGGTAGCGGAGGGGGGGTCCGCGAGCAGTACTTC
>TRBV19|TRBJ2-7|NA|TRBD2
CASSMRTSGSYEQYF
TGTGCCAGTAGTATGCGTACTAGCGGGAGCTACGAGCAGTACTTC
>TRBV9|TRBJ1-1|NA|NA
CASSVGQTSTEAFF
TGTGCCAGCAGCGTAGGGCAAACATCCACTGAAGCTTTCTTT